This paragraph reports one T cell receptor (beta chain). What it binds is unknown. This record belongs to a study of T cell responses to AZD1222 COVID-19 vaccine. The study's findings and limits: AZD1222 recipients seropositive at baseline numbered only six or seven. Repertoires were collected only later (after the peak T cell response had occurred).

J gave up 7 bases and V 2 bases, and 6 bases lay outside the gene matches. CDR1 and CDR2 from the germline V gene are SGHTA and FQGNSA. The CDR3 runs to 14 residues. TCRdb's copy holds only in-frame clones and misses some; the assay was immunoSEQ multiplex PCR. This table holds over 100,000 clones, 75% to 90% found once. The receptor was derived from an adult in good health. The sequencing used peripheral blood, collected on day 0 of AZD1222 vaccination. The chain joins TRBV7-2 to TRBJ1-1, with 8 bases fitting TRBD1. CDR3 nucleotide sequence: TGTGCCAGCAGCTTAAAGGCAGGGGGCAGTGAAGCTTTCTTT. Translating it yields CASSLKAGGSEAFF.